This T cell receptor (beta chain) was sequenced for a study of T cell responses to AZD1222 COVID-19 vaccine. The CDR3 consists of 15 residues. Per the germline V gene, CDR1 is KGHSH and CDR2 is LQKENI. Between the trimmed V and J ends, which lost 0 bases and 4 bases, there was a span of 10 bases. Points from the study as a whole: Regions 160-218 and 743-854 held dominance among vaccine-associated CD4 TCRs, which spanned spike.

The protocol was immunoSEQ multiplex PCR, while the TCRdb copy is restricted to in-frame clones and leaves out a portion. The table has about 110,000 clones, about 95% seen once. A remark on this clone: Its cognate antigen is unknown.

V is TRBV18 and J is TRBJ1-3; D is uncertain. The TCR comes from an adult who received the AZD1222 COVID-19 vaccine. Source: peripheral blood, taken 28 days after the second AZD1222 dose. For the CDR3, the DNA is TGTGCCAGCTCACCACCCACGGTGTACGGAAACACCATATATTTT. Translation gives CASSPPTVYGNTIYF.